A single sample is the source of the 27 T cell receptor beta chains below, sequenced in a study of blood T cell repertoires in COVID-19. Sequencing used immunoSEQ multiplex PCR; TCRdb keeps in-frame clones, though not all of them. This table holds 250,000 to 300,000 clones, roughly 90% found once. Source material: peripheral blood. These TCRs come from a woman aged 30 to 39 with COVID-19, enrolled during active disease.

The gene calls are TRBV3-1 (or the pseudogene TRBV3-2) and TRBJ2-7, with D possibly TRBD2 on 6 matching bases. The length of the CDR3 is 17 residues. Germline-derived CDR1 and CDR2 are LGHDT and YNNKEL (reference sequence). V shed 4 bases and J shed 0 bases, with 19 bases lying between them. The CDR3 DNA reads TGTGCCAGCAGCCCTGATGGGGGGTCGCAGACCTCCTACGAGCAGTACTTC. This translates into CASSPDGGSQTSYEQYF.

V is TRBV5-1 and J is TRBJ2-3; possible D gene TRBD1, 6 bases. CDR1 SGHRS and CDR2 YFSETQ come from the germline V gene. The V end was cut by 5 bases, the J end by 9 bases, with 13 bases between. CDR3 size: 12 residues. CDR3 loop: CASRTNRETQYF. The CDR3 DNA sequence: TGCGCCAGCAGAACGAACAGGGAAACGCAGTATTTT.

The V and J genes are TRBV5-8 and TRBJ2-7; the D gene is possibly TRBD2 (5 bases). The CDR3 loop spans 14 amino acids. Between the trimmed V and J ends, which lost 6 bases and 0 bases, there was a span of 13 bases. The germline gives CDR1 SGHTS, CDR2 YDEGEE. The CDR3 DNA reads TGTGCCAGCATCCTAACCGGGAACTCCTACGAGCAGTACTTC. Amino acid sequence: CASILTGNSYEQYF.

The V gene is TRBV29-1, the J gene TRBJ2-7; the match to TRBD2 covers 9 bases. From germline, CDR1 is SQVTM and CDR2 ANQGSEA. J gave up 4 bases and V 7 bases, and 11 bases lay outside the gene matches. CDR3 length: 14 amino acids. CDR3 residues: CSALSGRNSYEQYF. The CDR3 nucleotides read TGCAGCGCCCTAAGCGGGAGGAATTCTTACGAGCAGTACTTC.

V is TRBV3-1 (or the pseudogene TRBV3-2) and J is TRBJ2-7; the match to TRBD2 covers 8 bases. J gave up 3 bases and V 3 bases, and 4 bases lay outside the gene matches. The CDR3 is 14 residues long. Per the germline V gene, CDR1 is LGHDT and CDR2 is YNNKEL (reference sequence). Written as DNA, the CDR3 is TGTGCCAGCAGCCACACTAGCGGACGCTACGAGCAGTACTTC. This encodes CASSHTSGRYEQYF.

The V gene is TRBV3-1 (or the pseudogene TRBV3-2), the J gene TRBJ2-2; 9 nucleotides agree with TRBD2. With V trimmed by 4 bases and J by 1 base, 10 bases remained unmatched. The CDR3 covers 18 residues. Germline lookup yields CDR1 LGHDT and CDR2 YNNKEL (reference sequence). The CDR3, as DNA: TGTGCCAGCAGCCCCCGAGGGCTAGCGGGGCTGAACACCGGGGAGCTGTTTTTT. Its protein product is CASSPRGLAGLNTGELFF.

The chain is built from TRBV29-1 and TRBJ2-3, with 11 bases fitting TRBD2. Germline CDR1 reads SQVTM; CDR2 reads ANQGSEA. The ends lost 6 bases at V and 2 bases at J; junction bases unmatched: 4. CDR3 length: 14 amino acids. The CDR3 protein is CSVGTSGPTDTQYF. Written as DNA, the CDR3 is TGCAGCGTCGGGACTAGCGGACCCACAGATACGCAGTATTTT.

The chain uses TRBV5-1 and TRBJ2-5, with unresolved D. The V and J ends lost 5 bases and 2 bases respectively, with 7 bases between them. The CDR3 consists of 12 residues. Germline V gives CDR1 SGHRS, CDR2 YFSETQ. In nucleotides, the CDR3 is TGCGCCAGCAGACAGCCTCAAGAGACCCAGTACTTC. This translates into CASRQPQETQYF.

The V and J genes are TRBV7-9 and TRBJ1-5, with TRBD1 identical over 9 bases. This CDR3 contains 18 residues. Germline CDR1 reads SEHNR; CDR2 reads FQNEAQ (reference sequence). J was trimmed by 3 bases and V by 5 bases; bases with no gene match: 14. The CDR3 nucleotides read TGTGCCAGCAGCCCCCCTCCGGGACAGGGAGCCACCAATCAGCCCCAGCATTTT. Translating it yields CASSPPPGQGATNQPQHF.

The CDR3 here is CASRLSGPGRSGGYNEQFF. Written as DNA, the CDR3 is TGTGCCAGCAGATTGTCCGGTCCCGGGCGGTCGGGGGGCTACAATGAGCAGTTCTTC. This chain uses TRBV28 with TRBJ2-1; TRBD2 matches at 7 bases. The CDR3 covers 19 residues. V was clipped by 6 bases and J by 3 bases; unmatched bases: 20. Germline V CDR1 and CDR2: MDHEN, SYDVKM.

The rearrangement joins TRBV5-1 to TRBJ2-3; tentative D call: TRBD2 (6 bases). V dropped 2 bases and J dropped 1 base, with 11 bases sitting between them. CDR3 length equals 15 residues. Looked up from germline, CDR1 is SGHRS and CDR2 is YFSETQ. The CDR3 spells CASSLSGGGTDTQYF. Here the CDR3 DNA reads TGCGCCAGCAGCTTATCAGGCGGGGGCACAGATACGCAGTATTTT.

Concerning this clone: Sequence at one end of the junction differs from germline and may be a read error. The chain uses TRBV7-7 and TRBJ1-5; D unclear. The germline gives CDR1 SSHAT, CDR2 FNYEAQ (reference sequence). This CDR3 is built from 13 residues. The CDR3 DNA reads TGTGCTAGCAGCTTAGAACGTAGTCAGCCCCAGCATTTT. Protein sequence: CASSLERSQPQHF.

The rearrangement uses TRBV3-1 (or the pseudogene TRBV3-2) and TRBJ2-7; unclear D gene. The V end was cut by 1 base, the J end by 6 bases, with 7 bases between. CDR3 length equals 12 residues. Germline V gene data show CDR1 as LGHDT and CDR2 as YNNKEL (reference sequence). CDR3: CASSQVHGEQYF. In DNA, the CDR3 is TGTGCCAGCAGCCAAGTCCACGGCGAGCAGTACTTC.

This rearrangement joins TRBV6-5 to TRBJ2-1; D may be TRBD2 (5 bases). CDR1 and CDR2 (germline): MNHEY, SVGAGI. The CDR3 is 14 residues long. Trimming pared 11 bases from V and 0 bases from J, leaving 14 bases between. The CDR3 is CAPPRRASYNEQFF. In DNA, the CDR3 is TGTGCCCCTCCTAGGCGGGCCTCCTACAATGAGCAGTTCTTC.

In this sample, this clone turned up once. The chain employs TRBV5-4 and TRBJ1-4; 9 bases map to TRBD1. V lost 3 bases and J lost 7; bases outside the gene matches: 7. The CDR3 is 15 residues long. Germline CDR1 and CDR2: SGHNT and YYREEE (reference sequence). The CDR3 region has the DNA TGTGCCAGCAGCTCCCGGGACAGGGATGCTGAAAAACTGTTTTTT. This codes for CASSSRDRDAEKLFF.

This clone was recorded only once. The DNA for the CDR3 is TGTGCCAGCAGTCCCGGACTAGCGGGGCCATCCACAGATACGCAGTATTTT. As protein: CASSPGLAGPSTDTQYF. V is TRBV28 and J is TRBJ2-3; 12 nucleotides line up with TRBD2. The CDR3 sequence is 17 residues long. After removal of 5 bases from V and 2 bases from J, the junction contained 8 bases not matched to a gene. Germline CDR1 MDHEN, CDR2 SYDVKM.

The rearrangement uses TRBV2 and TRBJ2-7, with D possibly matching TRBD1 (6 bases). This CDR3 spans 13 amino acids. Trimming shortened V by 10 bases and J by 7 bases, and 20 bases separated the two germline ends. CDR1 is SNHLY and CDR2 is FYNNEI in the germline V gene. The CDR3 protein is CAIGNREMGEQYF. The DNA of the CDR3 is TGTGCCATCGGAAACAGGGAGATGGGGGAGCAGTACTTC.

With respect to this clone: With a much larger clone just one base away, this may be a read error. The CDR3 sequence: CASSDRGEQYF. CDR3 DNA sequence: TGTGCCAGCAGTGACAGGGGCGAGCAGTACTTC. The chain combines TRBV25-1 with TRBJ2-7, with a possible D match to TRBD1 (6 bases). With 3 bases removed from V and 6 bases from J, the gap between germline ends came to 6 bases. The CDR3 sequence is 11 residues long. Germline CDR1 and CDR2: MGHDK and SYGVNS.

The J gene is TRBJ2-7, the V gene TRBV15; 10 positions agree with TRBD2. V was clipped by 5 bases and J by 6 bases; unmatched bases: 4. CDR1 is LNHNV and CDR2 is YYDKDF in the germline V gene (reference sequence). The CDR3 is 13 residues long. The CDR3 DNA reads as TGTGCCACCAGCCCTAGCGGGAGTGGCGAGCAGTACTTC. Its translation: CATSPSGSGEQYF.

The genes are TRBV5-1 and TRBJ2-3; TRBD1 matches at 8 bases. The V and J ends lost 3 bases and 6 bases, in that order; junction bases with no gene match: 9. The CDR3 runs to 15 residues. The V gene's germline CDR1 is SGHRS and CDR2 YFSETQ. The CDR3 region is CASSYSDRGSDTQYF. In DNA form, the CDR3 reads TGCGCCAGCAGCTATAGTGACAGGGGTTCCGATACGCAGTATTTT.

This chain connects TRBV5-1 to TRBJ2-3, with 11 nucleotides matching TRBD2. Germline loops: CDR1 SGHRS, CDR2 YFSETQ. CDR3 length equals 16 residues. V lost 0 bases to trimming and J lost 1 base; unmatched junction nucleotides: 1. The CDR3 here is CASSLELAGGTDTQYF. The CDR3 DNA reads TGCGCCAGCAGCTTGGAACTAGCGGGGGGCACAGATACGCAGTATTTT.

V and J are TRBV5-4 and TRBJ2-7, with D perhaps matching TRBD1 (6 bases). Germline V gene lookup returns CDR1 SGHNT and CDR2 YYREEE (reference sequence). The CDR3 is 14 amino acids. V was pared by 4 bases and J by 6 bases, with 17 bases between. Here the CDR3 reads CASSADRPTGEQYF. DNA of the CDR3: TGTGCCAGCAGCGCGGACAGACCCACGGGCGAGCAGTACTTC.

The J gene is TRBJ2-1, the V gene TRBV2; 7 positions match TRBD2. CDR1 and CDR2 (germline): SNHLY, FYNNEI. The CDR3 covers 15 residues. Trimming cost V 10 bases and J 10 bases; bases outside gene matches: 19. CDR3 DNA sequence: TGTGCCATCACTACTAGCGTAAGTTCCGGGGGGGAGCAGTTCTTC. Residues: CAITTSVSSGGEQFF.

The CDR3 is CARDRGRVQDTQYF. Here the CDR3 DNA reads TGCGCCAGAGACAGGGGGCGCGTTCAGGATACGCAGTATTTT. The rearrangement uses TRBV23-1 and TRBJ2-3; 10 positions agree with TRBD1. TRBV23-1 is an ORF; its function is uncertain. Unmatched junction bases numbered 9, after V lost 9 bases and J lost 6 bases. This CDR3 spans 14 amino acids.

The V gene is TRBV10-1, the J gene TRBJ2-1; 8 nucleotides align to TRBD2. V shed 6 bases, J shed 7 bases, and the junction held 14 bases outside the gene matches. The CDR3 has 16 amino acids. Germline values: CDR1 WNHNN, CDR2 SYGVQD (reference sequence). CDR3 protein: CASSDERSGGLNEQFF. The CDR3 DNA reads as TGCGCCAGCAGCGACGAGCGGTCGGGAGGGTTAAATGAGCAGTTCTTC.

The gene calls are TRBV6-1 and TRBJ1-1, with 7 bases fitting TRBD1. The length of the CDR3 is 15 residues. Looked up from germline, CDR1 is MNHNS and CDR2 is SASEGT. V was clipped by 1 base and J by 2 bases; unmatched bases: 4. Written as DNA, the CDR3 is TGTGCCAGCAGTGAAGTTAGGGGGCGAAACACTGAAGCTTTCTTT. Its protein product is CASSEVRGRNTEAFF.

The chain carries TRBV2 and TRBJ2-3; 9 bases match TRBD2. Germline V gives CDR1 SNHLY, CDR2 FYNNEI. J was trimmed by 5 bases and V by 6 bases; bases with no gene match: 6. The CDR3 totals 14 residues. CDR3 residues: CASSGGRGIDTQYF. CDR3 DNA sequence: TGTGCCAGCAGCGGCGGGAGGGGTATAGATACGCAGTATTTT.